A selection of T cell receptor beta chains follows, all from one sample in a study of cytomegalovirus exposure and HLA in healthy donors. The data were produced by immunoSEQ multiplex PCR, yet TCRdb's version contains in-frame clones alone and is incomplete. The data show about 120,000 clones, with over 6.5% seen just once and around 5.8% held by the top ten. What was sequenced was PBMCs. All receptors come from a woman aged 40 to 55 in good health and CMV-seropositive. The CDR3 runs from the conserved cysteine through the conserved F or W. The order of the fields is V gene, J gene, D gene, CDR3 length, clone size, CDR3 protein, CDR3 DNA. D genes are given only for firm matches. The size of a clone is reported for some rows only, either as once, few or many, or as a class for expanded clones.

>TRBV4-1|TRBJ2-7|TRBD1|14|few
CASSQQDRDYEQYF
TGCGCCAGCAGCCAACAGGACAGGGACTACGAGCAGTACTTC
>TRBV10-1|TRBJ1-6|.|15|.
CASSESPGRGSPLHF
TGCGCCAGCAGTGAGTCGCCAGGGAGGGGTTCACCCCTCCACTTT
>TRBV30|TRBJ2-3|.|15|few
CAWTVPLYGTDTQYF
TGTGCCTGGACAGTTCCTCTTTACGGCACAGATACGCAGTATTTT
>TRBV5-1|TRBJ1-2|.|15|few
CASSLRQDRFYGYTF
TGCGCCAGCAGCTTGAGACAGGATCGATTCTATGGCTACACCTTC
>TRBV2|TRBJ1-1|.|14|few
CASSLGAQTTEAFF
TGTGCCAGCAGCCTGGGGGCGCAAACCACTGAAGCTTTCTTT
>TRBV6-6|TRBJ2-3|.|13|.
CASGGRSTDTQYF
TGTGCCAGCGGGGGGAGGAGCACAGATACGCAGTATTTT
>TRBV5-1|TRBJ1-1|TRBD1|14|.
CASSSRTGGTEAFF
TGCGCCAGCAGCTCGCGGACAGGGGGCACTGAAGCTTTCTTT
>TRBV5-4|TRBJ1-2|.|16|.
CASSLDRGLGGYGYTF
TGTGCCAGCAGCTTGGATCGGGGTCTCGGGGGCTATGGCTACACCTTC
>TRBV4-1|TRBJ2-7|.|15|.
CASSQDFGRANEQYF
TGCGCCAGCAGCCAAGATTTTGGCAGGGCCAACGAGCAGTACTTC
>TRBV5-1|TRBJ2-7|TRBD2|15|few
CASSLDLAGFYEQYF
TGCGCCAGCAGCTTGGACCTAGCGGGGTTTTACGAGCAGTACTTC
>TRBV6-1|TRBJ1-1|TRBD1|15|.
CASSEVGTANTEAFF
TGTGCCAGCAGTGAAGTTGGGACAGCGAACACTGAAGCTTTCTTT
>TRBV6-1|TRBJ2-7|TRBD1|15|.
CASSVRTGQFYEQYF
TGTGCCAGCAGTGTACGGACAGGCCAATTCTACGAGCAGTACTTC
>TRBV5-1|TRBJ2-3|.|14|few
CASSPGQSTDTQYF
TGCGCCAGCAGCCCTGGACAGAGCACAGATACGCAGTATTTT
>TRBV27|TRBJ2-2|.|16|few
CASSLWGGPHPGELFF
TGTGCCAGCAGTTTATGGGGGGGCCCTCATCCCGGGGAGCTGTTTTTT
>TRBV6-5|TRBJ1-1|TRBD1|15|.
CASSSRQGGNTEAFF
TGTGCCAGCAGTTCTCGACAGGGGGGTAACACTGAAGCTTTCTTT
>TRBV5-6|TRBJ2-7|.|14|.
CASSSRWGVVEQYF
TGTGCCAGCAGCTCTCGGTGGGGGGTTGTGGAGCAGTACTTC
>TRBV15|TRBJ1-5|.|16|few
CATSREGRSGDQPQHF
TGTGCCACCAGCAGGGAGGGACGGTCGGGGGATCAGCCCCAGCATTTT
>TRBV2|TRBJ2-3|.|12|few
CASSLIADTQYF
TGTGCCAGCAGTTTAATAGCAGATACGCAGTATTTT
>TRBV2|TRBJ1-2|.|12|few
CASSGDEGGYTF
TGTGCCAGCAGTGGAGATGAGGGTGGCTACACCTTC
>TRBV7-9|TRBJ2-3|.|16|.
CASSPTGGSPTDTQYF
TGTGCCAGCAGCCCAACCGGGGGTTCCCCCACAGATACGCAGTATTTT
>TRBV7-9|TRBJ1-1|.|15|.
CASSLGGGADTEAFF
TGTGCCAGCAGCTTAGGAGGGGGAGCGGACACTGAAGCTTTCTTT
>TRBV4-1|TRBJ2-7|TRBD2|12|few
CASSRPGGEQYF
TGCGCCAGCAGCCGGCCGGGGGGCGAGCAGTACTTC